The 6 T cell receptor beta chains given below trace back to one sample, sequenced in a study of cytomegalovirus exposure and HLA in healthy donors. Primers: 60 Vbeta forward and 13 Jbeta reverse. Clones were read by immunoSEQ multiplex PCR, and TCRdb kept only the in-frame ones, dropping some. The sample has about 180,000 clones, around 80% seen once. Sequenced: PBMCs. The receptors here all came from a woman in her thirties in good health and CMV-seronegative.

The chain uses TRBV4-3 and TRBJ2-1; possibly TRBD1 for D (5 bases). This CDR3 has 16 amino acids. V shed 0 bases and J shed 3 bases, with 12 bases lying between them. Germline CDR1 LGHNA, CDR2 YSLEER. Here the CDR3 reads CASSQDFQGSYNEQFF. CDR3 DNA: TGCGCCAGCAGCCAAGATTTTCAGGGAAGCTACAATGAGCAGTTCTTC.

CDR3 sequence: CASSWGTDGYTF. The CDR3 DNA sequence: TGTGCCAGCAGCTGGGGGACAGATGGCTACACCTTC. V and J are TRBV5-6 and TRBJ1-2; 7 bases agree with TRBD1. The CDR3 runs 12 residues. The J segment lost 6 bases and the V segment lost 3 bases, leaving 2 bases of the junction unmatched. Germline V lookup: CDR1 SGHDT, CDR2 YYEEEE.

V usage is TRBV7-9 and J usage is TRBJ2-7; D gene unclear. This CDR3 spans 16 amino acids. The V gene's germline CDR1 is SEHNR and CDR2 FQNEAQ (reference sequence). The germline V and J ends were trimmed by 4 bases and 0 bases, with 16 bases remaining between them. CDR3 sequence: CASSSRIPGSSYEQYF. The CDR3 coding sequence is TGTGCCAGCAGCTCCAGGATCCCCGGAAGCTCCTACGAGCAGTACTTC.

The CDR3 DNA reads as TGCGCCAGCAGATCCGGACTAGCGGGAAGCACAGATACGCAGTATTTT. Translation gives CASRSGLAGSTDTQYF. This chain connects TRBV10-2 to TRBJ2-3; 12 bases line up with TRBD2. Germline V gene sequence: CDR1 WSHSY, CDR2 SAAADI. V shed 6 bases and J 0 bases; nucleotides not matched to a gene: 4. This CDR3 region has 16 residues.

This clone has just one count. The genes are TRBV2 and TRBJ1-4; TRBD1 is a possible D gene (5 bases). This CDR3 region has 14 residues. Germline V gene data show CDR1 as SNHLY and CDR2 as FYNNEI. Trimming shortened V by 6 bases and J by 5 bases, and 13 bases separated the two germline ends. The CDR3 nucleotides read TGTGCCAGCAGCCCACAGGCTCTGAATGAAAAACTGTTTTTT. Translation: CASSPQALNEKLFF. Drawing the rest from reference TRBV2 and TRBJ1-4, the complete variable domain is EPEVTQTPSHQVTQMGQEVILRCVPISNHLYFYWYRQILGQKVEFLVSFYNNEISEKSEIFDDQFSVERPDGSNFTLKIRSTKLEDSAMYFCASSPQALNEKLFFGSGTQLSVL.

The rearrangement links TRBV30 to TRBJ1-3; D unresolved. There are 12 residues in the CDR3. V shed 0 bases and J shed 4 bases, with 4 bases lying between them. Germline V gene data show CDR1 as GTSNPN and CDR2 as SVGIG (reference sequence). CDR3 sequence reads: CAWSVLGNTIYF. In DNA, the CDR3 is TGTGCCTGGAGTGTACTCGGAAACACCATATATTTT.